Following are 24 T cell receptor beta chains from one sample sequenced in a study of blood T cells in healthy people across ages. Together with a sample-barcoded 5' primer, a J-beta primer mix was included in a second PCR lasting roughly 6 to 12 cycles. A single record per CDR3 protein comes from TCRdb applying MiXCR to the 5' RACE reads. The sample includes just under 750,000 distinct CDR3 sequences, 22% seen only once; the top ten take 22%. Sequences were obtained from blood. These receptors all come from a man in his 70s in good health.

This clonotype has just a few counts. This chain uses TRBV7-2 with TRBJ2-2; TRBD1 might be the D (5 bases). The germline V and J ends were trimmed by 3 bases and 0 bases, with 11 bases remaining between them. From germline, CDR1 is SGHTA and CDR2 FQGNSA. This CDR3 contains 16 residues. The DNA for the CDR3 is TGTGCCAGCAGCTTGAACAGGAATACGAACACCGGGGAGCTGTTTTTT. Protein: CASSLNRNTNTGELFF. Full variable domain (rest looked up from reference TRBV7-2 and TRBJ2-2): GAGVSQSPSNKVTEKGKDVELRCDPISGHTALYWYRQSLGQGLEFLIYFQGNSAPDKSGLPSDRFSAERTGGSVSTLTIQRTQQEDSAVYLCASSLNRNTNTGELFFGEGSRLTVL.

J is TRBJ2-4 and V is TRBV7-9; D uncertain. V was pared by 6 bases and J by 2 bases, with 5 bases between. CDR3 length equals 12 residues. Germline CDR1 is SEHNR and CDR2 is FQNEAQ (reference sequence). CDR3 sequence: CASSLSKNIQYF. The CDR3 DNA is TGTGCCAGCAGTCTTTCCAAAAACATTCAGTACTTC. Based on the CDR3 plus reference TRBV7-9 and TRBJ2-4, the full variable domain is DTGVSQNPRHKITKRGQNVTFRCDPISEHNRLYWYRQTLGQGPEFLTYFQNEAQLEKSRLLSDRFSAERPKGSFSTLEIQRTEQGDSAMYLCASSLSKNIQYFGAGTRLSVL.

The V call is TRBV7-2, the J call TRBJ2-5, with TRBD1 matching over 12 bases. TRBJ2-1 matches the DNA end more closely, so the J call is doubtful. The CDR3 extends over 13 amino acids. In germline, CDR1 is SGHTA, CDR2 FQGNSA. The CDR3 DNA reads TGTGCTACCGGGACAGGGGGCCACAATGAGCAGTTCTTC. It translates to CATGTGGHNEQFF.

The chain uses TRBV29-1 and TRBJ2-1; D is ambiguous. Germline CDR1 SQVTM, CDR2 ANQGSEA. V was shortened by 3 bases and J by 7 bases, with 16 bases between the two germline ends. CDR3 length: 14 amino acids. Written as DNA, the CDR3 is TGCAGCGTTGAGGCCCCTCGAGTATGGAATGAGCAGTTCTTC. This gives the protein CSVEAPRVWNEQFF.

This clonotype has only a few counts. The rearrangement uses TRBV5-1 and TRBJ2-2, with 7 nucleotides matching TRBD2. CDR1 is SGHRS and CDR2 is YFSETQ in the germline V gene. V gave up 4 bases and J gave up 6 bases; unmatched junction bases: 9. The CDR3 totals 15 residues. This CDR3 reads CASSPSGPVSGELFF. In DNA, the CDR3 is TGCGCCAGCAGCCCTAGCGGCCCAGTGTCCGGGGAGCTGTTTTTT.

The DNA of the CDR3 is TGTGCCAGCAGCGTAGGACAGGGCGGAATTTCACCCCTCCACTTT. It is translated as CASSVGQGGISPLHF. The chain employs TRBV9 and TRBJ1-6; 7 positions agree with TRBD1. This CDR3 spans 15 amino acids. With V trimmed by 0 bases and J by 9 bases, 6 bases remained unmatched. CDR1 and CDR2 (germline): SGDLS, YYNGEE.

The CDR3, as DNA: TGTGCCAGCAGCCGCACCGGGGACAGCTATGGCTACACCTTC. Translation: CASSRTGDSYGYTF. V and J are TRBV3-1 and TRBJ1-2; TRBD1 matches at 7 bases. V dropped 4 bases and J dropped 4; count of bases not matched to a gene: 6. CDR1 LGHDT and CDR2 YNNKEL come from the germline V gene (reference sequence). The CDR3 is made up of 14 amino acids.

The gene calls are TRBV28 and TRBJ1-1; no reliable D call. V was cut by 5 bases and J by 4 bases, with 17 bases left in between. This CDR3 region has 15 residues. Germline V lookup: CDR1 MDHEN, CDR2 SYDVKM. Written as DNA, the CDR3 is TGTGCCAGCAGTCCACGCCAAGGGTGGGGCACTGAAGCTTTCTTT. Encoded protein: CASSPRQGWGTEAFF.

The V gene is TRBV4-1, the J gene TRBJ1-1; weak D call: TRBD1 (5 bases). The CDR3 totals 15 residues. V was clipped by 7 bases and J by 4 bases, with 19 bases between them. Germline lookup yields CDR1 MGHRA and CDR2 YSYEKL. DNA for the CDR3: TGCGCCAGCAACAAAGAAGCGGGTAGGGGCACTGAAGCTTTCTTT. It encodes CASNKEAGRGTEAFF.

This clonotype was observed a handful of times. The chain couples TRBV20-1 to TRBJ1-1; D is ambiguous. The length of the CDR3 is 13 residues. Germline V CDR1 and CDR2: DFQATT, SNEGSKA (reference sequence). Trimming removed 2 bases from V and 0 bases from J, with 7 bases in between. The CDR3 spells CSARIRLNTEAFF. For the CDR3, the DNA is TGCAGTGCTAGAATCAGGTTGAACACTGAAGCTTTCTTT.

This clonotype showed up just a few times. V and J are TRBV20-1 and TRBJ2-3; 11 bases map to TRBD2. Germline V gene sequence: CDR1 DFQATT, CDR2 SNEGSKA (reference sequence). Losses at the gene ends were 3 bases for V and 1 base for J; bases not matched to a gene: 9. There are 17 residues in the CDR3. CDR3: CSASSGRAEGGTDTQYF. CDR3 coding DNA: TGCAGTGCTAGTAGCGGGAGGGCCGAAGGAGGCACAGATACGCAGTATTTT.

The chain has TRBV28 and TRBJ1-1; no reliable D call. The V gene's germline CDR1 is MDHEN and CDR2 SYDVKM. The V gene lost 8 bases and the J gene lost 6 bases, with 19 bases spanning the gap. CDR3 size: 14 residues. The DNA for the CDR3 is TGTGCCAGCGGTGACGGACTACCTATCGCTGAAGCTTTCTTT. Translated, it gives CASGDGLPIAEAFF.

This sequence joins TRBV7-2 and TRBJ2-6, with D possibly TRBD2 on 6 matching bases. V lost 1 base and J 2 bases, leaving 9 bases between the germline ends. The CDR3 covers 16 residues. The germline V gene encodes CDR1 SGHTA and CDR2 FQGNSA. The chain's CDR3 is CASSLGGVAGANVLTF. CDR3 in DNA: TGTGCCAGCAGCTTAGGGGGGGTGGCTGGGGCCAACGTCCTGACTTTC. Together with reference TRBV7-2 and TRBJ2-6, the CDR3 gives the full variable domain: GAGVSQSPSNKVTEKGKDVELRCDPISGHTALYWYRQSLGQGLEFLIYFQGNSAPDKSGLPSDRFSAERTGGSVSTLTIQRTQQEDSAVYLCASSLGGVAGANVLTFGAGSRLTVL.

The chain has TRBV6-1 and TRBJ1-1, with D perhaps TRBD1 (5 bases). CDR1 and CDR2 from the germline V gene are MNHNS and SASEGT. Between the trimmed V and J ends, which lost 6 bases and 5 bases, there was a span of 10 bases. CDR3 size: 12 residues. CDR3 coding DNA: TGTGCCAGCAGCAAAGGGGCGACTGAAGCTTTCTTT. It specifies CASSKGATEAFF.

In this sample, this clonotype turned up many times. V and J are TRBV5-1 and TRBJ2-7; 11 bases are shared with TRBD2. The assigned J gene may be wrong: the sequence end matches TRBJ2-1 better. CDR1 and CDR2 (germline): SGHRS, YFSETQ. The CDR3 totals 17 residues. CDR3 sequence reads: CASSLEGLAGGMNEQFF. The CDR3, as DNA: TGCGCCAGCAGCTTGGAGGGTCTAGCGGGAGGTATGAATGAGCAGTTCTTC.

This chain uses TRBV4-1 with TRBJ2-1; 7 bases map to TRBD1. The V gene end was trimmed by 5 bases and the J gene end by 11 bases; junction bases not matched to a gene: 6. Germline V gene sequence: CDR1 MGHRA, CDR2 YSYEKL. CDR3 length: 12 residues. The CDR3 bases are TGCGCCAGCAGCGCCCGGGACAGACAGCAGTTCTTC. It translates to CASSARDRQQFF.

This clonotype was found many times. V and J are TRBV20-1 and TRBJ2-7, with D perhaps given as TRBD1 or TRBD2 (6 bases each). Trimming pared 0 bases from V and 10 bases from J, leaving 13 bases between. The CDR3 is 12 amino acids. In germline, CDR1 is DFQATT, CDR2 SNEGSKA (reference sequence). CDR3 in DNA: TGCAGTGCTAGAGAACAGGGACTGAAACAGTACTTC. This translates into CSAREQGLKQYF.

The chain joins TRBV20-1 to TRBJ2-1, with D maybe TRBD1 (5 bases). Germline V gene sequence: CDR1 DFQATT, CDR2 SNEGSKA (reference sequence). CDR3 length: 12 residues. In DNA form, the CDR3 reads TGCAGATGGGGCGCTTCCTACAATGAGCAGTTCTTC. Translating gives CRWGASYNEQFF.

The J gene is TRBJ1-1, the V gene TRBV29-1, with D uncertain. Germline assignment: CDR1 SQVTM and CDR2 ANQGSEA. CDR3 size: 14 residues. V lost 7 bases and J 4 bases, leaving 19 bases between the germline ends. CDR3 nucleotides: TGCAGCGCCGACACAACTAATAGAGGCACTGAAGCTTTCTTT. Amino acids: CSADTTNRGTEAFF.

The gene calls are TRBV20-1 and TRBJ1-2; D is unclear. Germline loops: CDR1 DFQATT, CDR2 SNEGSKA (reference sequence). Trimming pared 2 bases from V and 4 bases from J, leaving 8 bases between. This CDR3 is 12 amino acids long. The CDR3 DNA reads as TGCAGTGCTAGATTAAGTGCCTATGGCTACACCTTC. Protein: CSARLSAYGYTF.

The chain is built from TRBV5-5 and TRBJ2-3; maybe TRBD2 (5 bases). CDR3 length: 12 residues. Germline V CDR1 and CDR2: SGHKS, YYEKEE (reference sequence). The V end was cut by 5 bases, the J end by 9 bases, with 13 bases between. Here the CDR3 DNA reads TGTGCCAGCAGTGGGTGGACTCGCACGCAGTATTTT. Amino acids: CASSGWTRTQYF.

The rearrangement links TRBV27 to TRBJ1-2; D may be TRBD1 (5 bases). This CDR3 region has 14 residues. With 11 bases removed from V and 3 bases from J, the gap between germline ends came to 19 bases. Germline loops: CDR1 MNHEY, CDR2 SMNVEV (reference sequence). This CDR3 reads CAARGSGEDYGYTF. CDR3 nucleotide sequence: TGTGCCGCACGGGGGAGCGGAGAGGACTATGGCTACACCTTC.

This chain connects TRBV14 to TRBJ1-5; a possible D gene is TRBD1 (6 bases). This CDR3 contains 16 residues. V was trimmed by 1 base and J by 7 bases, leaving 17 bases between them. The germline V gene has CDR1 SGHDN and CDR2 FVKESK. CDR3 protein: CASSQVPPQGTQPQHF. The CDR3, as DNA: TGTGCCAGCAGCCAAGTGCCTCCACAGGGTACCCAGCCCCAGCATTTT.

This clonotype came up a few times. The rearrangement links TRBV7-9 to TRBJ2-3, with D hard to call. Trimming left V 3 bases short and J 4 bases short, with 8 bases between. The CDR3 runs 13 residues. Looked up from germline, CDR1 is SEHNR and CDR2 is FQNEAQ (reference sequence). CDR3: CASSFSQADTQYF. In DNA, the CDR3 is TGTGCCAGCAGCTTCAGTCAGGCAGATACGCAGTATTTT.